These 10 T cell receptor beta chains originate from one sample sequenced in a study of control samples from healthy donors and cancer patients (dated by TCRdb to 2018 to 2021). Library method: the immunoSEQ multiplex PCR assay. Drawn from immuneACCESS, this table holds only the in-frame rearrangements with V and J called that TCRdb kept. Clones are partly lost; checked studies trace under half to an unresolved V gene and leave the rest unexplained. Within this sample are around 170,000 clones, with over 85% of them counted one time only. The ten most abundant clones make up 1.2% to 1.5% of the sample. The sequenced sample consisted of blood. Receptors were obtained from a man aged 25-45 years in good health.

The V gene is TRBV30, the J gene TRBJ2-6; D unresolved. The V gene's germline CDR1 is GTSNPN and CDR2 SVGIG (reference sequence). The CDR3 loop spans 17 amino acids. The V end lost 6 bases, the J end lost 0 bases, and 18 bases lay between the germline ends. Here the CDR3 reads CACPLSSQSSGANVLTF. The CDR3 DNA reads TGTGCCTGCCCCCTATCCTCCCAGAGCTCTGGGGCCAACGTCCTGACTTTC.

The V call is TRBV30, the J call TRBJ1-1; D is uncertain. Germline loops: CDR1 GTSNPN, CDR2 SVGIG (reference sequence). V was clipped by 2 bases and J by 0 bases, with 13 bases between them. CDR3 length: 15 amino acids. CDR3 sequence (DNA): TGTGCCTGGAGTAAATACCCGCAGGTGAACACTGAAGCTTTCTTT. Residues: CAWSKYPQVNTEAFF.

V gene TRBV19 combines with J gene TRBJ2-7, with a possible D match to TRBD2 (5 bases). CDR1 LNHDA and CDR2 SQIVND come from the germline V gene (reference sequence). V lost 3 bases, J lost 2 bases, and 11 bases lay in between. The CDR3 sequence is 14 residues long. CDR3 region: CASSIVRGAYEQYF. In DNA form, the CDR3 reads TGTGCCAGTAGTATTGTCCGGGGAGCCTACGAGCAGTACTTC. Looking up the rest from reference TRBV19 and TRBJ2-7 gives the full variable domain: DGGITQSPKYLFRKEGQNVTLSCEQNLNHDAMYWYRQDPGQGLRLIYYSQIVNDFQKGDIAEGYSVSREKKESFPLTVTSAQKNPTAFYLCASSIVRGAYEQYFGPGTRLTVT.

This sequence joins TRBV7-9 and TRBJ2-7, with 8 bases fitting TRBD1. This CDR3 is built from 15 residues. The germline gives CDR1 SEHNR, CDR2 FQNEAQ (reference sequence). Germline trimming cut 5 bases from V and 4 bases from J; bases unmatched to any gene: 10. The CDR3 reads CASSVPTGALYEQYF. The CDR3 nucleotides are TGTGCCAGCAGCGTACCGACAGGGGCCCTGTACGAGCAGTACTTC.

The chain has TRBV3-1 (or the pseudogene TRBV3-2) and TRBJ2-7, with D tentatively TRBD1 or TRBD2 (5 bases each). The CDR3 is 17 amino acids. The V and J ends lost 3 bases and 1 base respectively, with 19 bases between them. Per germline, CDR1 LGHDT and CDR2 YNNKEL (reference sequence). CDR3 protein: CASSQVIGGGSSYEQYF. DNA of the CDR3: TGTGCCAGCAGCCAGGTTATCGGTGGGGGTTCGTCCTACGAGCAGTACTTC.

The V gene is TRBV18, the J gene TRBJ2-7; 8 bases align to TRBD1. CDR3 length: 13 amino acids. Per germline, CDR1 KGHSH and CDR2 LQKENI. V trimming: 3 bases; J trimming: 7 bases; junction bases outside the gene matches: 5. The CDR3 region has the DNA TGTGCCAGCTCACCCTTGGACAGGGATGAGCAGTACTTC. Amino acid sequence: CASSPLDRDEQYF.

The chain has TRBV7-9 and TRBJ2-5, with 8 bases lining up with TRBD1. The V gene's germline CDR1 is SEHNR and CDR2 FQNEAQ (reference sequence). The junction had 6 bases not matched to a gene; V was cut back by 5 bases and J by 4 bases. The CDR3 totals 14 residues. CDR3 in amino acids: CASSATGAGETQYF. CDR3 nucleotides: TGTGCCAGCAGCGCGACAGGGGCCGGAGAGACCCAGTACTTC.

CDR3 amino acids: CASSRQGRNEQFF. The CDR3 DNA sequence: TGCGCCAGCAGCCGCCAGGGCCGGAATGAGCAGTTCTTC. This chain links TRBV4-3 with TRBJ2-1, with D maybe TRBD1 (5 bases). The CDR3 is 13 amino acids. CDR1 and CDR2 (germline): LGHNA, YSLEER. Trimming pared 4 bases from V and 7 bases from J, leaving 11 bases between.

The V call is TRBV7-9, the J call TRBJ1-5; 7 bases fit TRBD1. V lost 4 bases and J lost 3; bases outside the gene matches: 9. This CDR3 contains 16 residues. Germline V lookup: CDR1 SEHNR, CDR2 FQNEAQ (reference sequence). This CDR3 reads CASSSWGDSYNQPQHF. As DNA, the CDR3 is TGTGCCAGCAGCTCCTGGGGGGACAGTTACAATCAGCCCCAGCATTTT.

The CDR3 protein is CAWSVVAAAFF. The CDR3, as DNA: TGTGCCTGGAGTGTGGTGGCTGCAGCTTTCTTT. This sequence joins TRBV30 and TRBJ1-1; D gene uncertain. CDR3 length equals 11 residues. The V end was cut by 0 bases, the J end by 10 bases, with 9 bases between. The germline CDR1 and CDR2 sequences are GTSNPN and SVGIG (reference sequence).